This passage covers 14 T cell receptor beta chains from one sample sequenced in a study of shared clonotypes between healthy human individuals. Assay: immunoSEQ multiplex PCR; the TCRdb copy retains only in-frame clones and omits some. The data hold about 580,000 clones, with more than 95% observed a single time. Naive CD8 cells lacked CD45RO, underwent positive selection for CCR7 and left out terminally differentiated effector memory CD45RA+ cells. Source material: naive CD8+ T cells sorted from blood. The receptors stem from a man under 40 in good health.

The V and J genes are TRBV9 and TRBJ2-7, with TRBD1 matching 7 bases. CDR1 is SGDLS, CDR2 YYNGEE, per germline. With 4 bases clipped from V and 1 base from J, the junction kept 5 bases outside the gene matches. CDR3 length: 14 residues. For the CDR3, the DNA is TGTGCCAGCAGCTACGGGGACAGTTCCTACGAGCAGTACTTC. Its protein is CASSYGDSSYEQYF. Complete variable domain (other parts from reference TRBV9 and TRBJ2-7): DSGVTQTPKHLITATGQRVTLRCSPRSGDLSVYWYQQSLDQGLQFLIQYYNGEERAKGNILERFSAQQFPDLHSELNLSSLELGDSALYFCASSYGDSSYEQYFGPGTRLTVT.

Comment on this clone: At one end the junction does not follow the germline gene, possibly because of a read error. This chain links TRBV6-5 with TRBJ2-1; TRBD2 matches at 9 bases. Per the germline V gene, CDR1 is MNHEY and CDR2 is SVGAGI. The CDR3 sequence is 13 residues long. DNA of the CDR3: TGTGCCAGCAGTTCCGCCGCGGGAGGGCCTTCGCTCTTC. Translation gives CASSSAAGGPSLF.

The chain recombines TRBV9 with TRBJ2-3; 7 bases map to TRBD1. Per germline, CDR1 SGDLS and CDR2 YYNGEE. The CDR3 loop spans 15 amino acids. V shed 0 bases, J shed 2 bases, and the junction held 3 bases outside the gene matches. The CDR3 spells CASSVETGTTDTQYF. DNA for the CDR3: TGTGCCAGCAGCGTAGAGACAGGGACCACAGATACGCAGTATTTT.

This rearrangement joins TRBV7-9 to TRBJ1-5, with D possibly TRBD1 on 5 matching bases. The length of the CDR3 is 13 residues. The V end was cut by 6 bases, the J end by 3 bases, with 9 bases between. Germline V CDR1 and CDR2: SEHNR, FQNEAQ (reference sequence). The DNA of the CDR3 is TGTGCCAGCAGAGGACAAGACAATCAGCCCCAGCATTTT. This translates into CASRGQDNQPQHF.

This sequence joins TRBV9 and TRBJ1-3, with D maybe TRBD1 (5 bases). V shed 4 bases and J shed 0 bases, with 14 bases lying between them. CDR3 size: 16 residues. Germline V gene sequence: CDR1 SGDLS, CDR2 YYNGEE. The CDR3 DNA reads as TGTGCCAGCAGCACAACCGGGACGGCCTCTGGAAACACCATATATTTT. It yields the protein CASSTTGTASGNTIYF.

The V gene is TRBV7-9, the J gene TRBJ2-1; 9 positions agree with TRBD2. From germline, CDR1 is SEHNR and CDR2 FQNEAQ (reference sequence). The CDR3 is made up of 16 amino acids. The V gene end was trimmed by 2 bases and the J gene end by 5 bases; junction bases not matched to a gene: 7. The CDR3 DNA follows: TGTGCCAGCAGCTTAAGGGCTAGCGGGGTCCACAATGAGCAGTTCTTC. Encoded protein: CASSLRASGVHNEQFF.

A note on this clone: At one end the junction does not follow the germline gene, possibly because of a read error. J is TRBJ2-7 and V is TRBV11-2, with 7 bases aligning to TRBD2. The CDR3 spans 13 residues. Germline assignment: CDR1 SGHAT and CDR2 FQNNGV. The CDR3 loop is CASSPRTRYSVNF. CDR3 sequence (DNA): TGTGCCAGCAGCCCCCGGACTAGGTACAGTGTAAACTTC.

This clone was found once. V is TRBV13 and J is TRBJ2-5; TRBD1 matches at 7 bases. Trimming cost V 3 bases and J 3 bases; bases outside gene matches: 7. The CDR3 is made up of 15 amino acids. Germline-derived CDR1 and CDR2 are PRHDT and FYEKMQ (reference sequence). The CDR3 region is CASSLTRDRKETQYF. The CDR3 region has the DNA TGTGCCAGCAGCTTGACCCGGGACAGAAAAGAGACCCAGTACTTC.

This chain joins TRBV9 and TRBJ2-4; TRBD1 matches at 8 bases. CDR3 size: 16 residues. Germline trimming cut 3 bases from V and 2 bases from J; bases unmatched to any gene: 7. The germline V gene encodes CDR1 SGDLS and CDR2 YYNGEE. CDR3 bases: TGTGCCAGCAGCGAGAGCCCAGGGGGCCCCAAAAACATTCAGTACTTC. This sequence encodes CASSESPGGPKNIQYF.

Regarding this clone: In the same sample, other DNA sequences code for this CDR3. The chain employs TRBV5-6 and TRBJ2-1, with D unresolved. This CDR3 has 13 amino acids. The V end lost 0 bases, the J end lost 4 bases, and 5 bases lay between the germline ends. Per germline, CDR1 SGHDT and CDR2 YYEEEE. CDR3 nucleotides: TGTGCCAGCAGCTTGGGGCTGTACAATGAGCAGTTCTTC. This gives the protein CASSLGLYNEQFF.

The chain employs TRBV7-2 and TRBJ2-1; D call uncertain. The CDR3 loop spans 14 amino acids. Germline CDR1 is SGHTA and CDR2 is FQGNSA. The V end was cut by 1 base, the J end by 5 bases, with 9 bases between. The CDR3 is CASSLDAADNEQFF. In DNA form, the CDR3 reads TGTGCCAGCAGCTTAGACGCCGCTGACAATGAGCAGTTCTTC.

The rearrangement joins TRBV9 to TRBJ1-1, with D hard to call. The germline CDR1 and CDR2 sequences are SGDLS and YYNGEE. Deletions cut 4 bases from V and 2 bases from J, with 9 bases between. This CDR3 contains 13 residues. CDR3 sequence reads: CASSPRLNTEAFF. CDR3 nucleotide sequence: TGTGCCAGCAGCCCACGATTAAACACTGAAGCTTTCTTT.

Remarks on this clone: In this CDR3 the conserved last residue, phenylalanine or tryptophan, is missing, so a read error is likely. Because the CDR3's place on the DNA is in doubt, the DNA is left out and the CDR3 is given as listed by TCRdb. The chain links TRBV7-9 to TRBJ2-7. The CDR3 has 14 amino acids, counting both end residues. CDR1 and CDR2 (germline): SEHNR, FQNEAQ (reference sequence). The CDR3 protein is CASSLAHRRSASVL.

The chain couples TRBV5-5 to TRBJ2-3; a weak D match, TRBD1 (6 bases). Trimming shortened V by 4 bases and J by 1 base, and 13 bases separated the two germline ends. The CDR3 is made up of 15 amino acids. CDR1 SGHKS and CDR2 YYEKEE come from the germline V gene (reference sequence). The CDR3 nucleotides read TGTGCCAGCAGCCTCCGGGACATTCGCACAGATACGCAGTATTTT. This translates into CASSLRDIRTDTQYF.